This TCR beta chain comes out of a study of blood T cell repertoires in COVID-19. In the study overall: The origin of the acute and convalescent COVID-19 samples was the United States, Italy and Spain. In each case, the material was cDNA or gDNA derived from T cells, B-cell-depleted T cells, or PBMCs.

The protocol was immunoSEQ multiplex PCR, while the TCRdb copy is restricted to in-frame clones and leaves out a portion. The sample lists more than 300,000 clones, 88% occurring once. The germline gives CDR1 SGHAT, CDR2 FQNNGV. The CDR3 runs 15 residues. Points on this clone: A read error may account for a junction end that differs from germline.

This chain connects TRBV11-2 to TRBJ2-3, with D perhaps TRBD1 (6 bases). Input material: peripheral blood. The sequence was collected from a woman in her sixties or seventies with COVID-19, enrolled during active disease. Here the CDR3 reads CASSLDRSFTDTQYF. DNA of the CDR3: TGTGCCAGCAGCCTAGACAGGTCCTTCACAGATACGCAGTATTTT.